This TCR beta chain was found in a study of blood T cell repertoires in COVID-19. Germline CDR1 is SGHTA and CDR2 is FQGTGA. Trimming pared 4 bases from V and 3 bases from J, leaving 11 bases between. The CDR3 totals 14 residues. TCRdb's copy holds only in-frame clones and misses some; the assay was immunoSEQ multiplex PCR. The sample gives around 200,000 clones, approximately 85% of which show up once; more than 3% is in the top ten. Material: peripheral blood. V and J are TRBV7-3 and TRBJ2-3; tentative D call: TRBD2 (6 bases). The clonotype originates from a man aged 55 to 70 with acute or convalescent COVID-19. The CDR3 DNA reads TGTGCCAGCAGCTCAGCGGGTCGAACAGATACGCAGTATTTT. Its protein product is CASSSAGRTDTQYF.